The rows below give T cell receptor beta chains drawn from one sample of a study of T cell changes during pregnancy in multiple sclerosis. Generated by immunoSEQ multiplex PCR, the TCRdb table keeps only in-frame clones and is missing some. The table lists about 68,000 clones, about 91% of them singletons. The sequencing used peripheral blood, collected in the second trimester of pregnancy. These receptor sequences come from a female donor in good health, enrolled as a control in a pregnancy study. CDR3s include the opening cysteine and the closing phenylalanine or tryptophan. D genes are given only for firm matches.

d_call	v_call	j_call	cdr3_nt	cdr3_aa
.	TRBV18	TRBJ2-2	TGTGCCAGCTCACCAGGGGCAGGAAACACCGGGGAGCTGTTTTTT	CASSPGAGNTGELFF
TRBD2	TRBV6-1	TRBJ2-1	TGTGCCAGCAGTCCGGGGGGTGACAATGAGCAGTTCTTC	CASSPGGDNEQFF
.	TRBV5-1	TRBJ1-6	TGCGCCAGCAGCTTGGGACAGCAAAATTCACCCCTCCACTTT	CASSLGQQNSPLHF
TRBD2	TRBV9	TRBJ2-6	TGTGCCAGCAGCGTAGGGACTAGCGGGACATCGACAGGGGCCAACGTCCTGACTTTC	CASSVGTSGTSTGANVLTF
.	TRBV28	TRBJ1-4	TGTGCCAGCAGTTTTGAACTAGGAAATGAAAAACTGTTTTTT	CASSFELGNEKLFF
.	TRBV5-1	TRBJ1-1	TGCGCCAGCAGCTTGGACAGGGTAGGAAACACTGAAGCTTTCTTT	CASSLDRVGNTEAFF
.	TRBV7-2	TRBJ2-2	TGTGCCAGCAGCCCGAGGTTCACCTCGAACACCGGGGAGCTGTTTTTT	CASSPRFTSNTGELFF
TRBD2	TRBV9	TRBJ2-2	TGTGCCAGCAGCGTGGGGACTAGCGGGAGGACCGGGGAGCTGTTTTTT	CASSVGTSGRTGELFF
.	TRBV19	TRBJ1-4	TGTGCCAGTAGTATGGGGAGGTCGGATGAAAAACTGTTTTTT	CASSMGRSDEKLFF
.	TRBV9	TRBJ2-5	TGTGCCAGCAGCGTAGCAGCGGAGACCCAGTACTTC	CASSVAAETQYF